These 10 T cell receptor beta chains originate from one sample sequenced in a study of a mutant IDH1 vaccine in newly diagnosed glioma. Here immunoSEQ multiplex PCR was the method, and the copy in TCRdb shows in-frame clones only, minus some. The table shows around 89,000 clones, with around four fifths occurring only once. Time point reported: baseline, week 1 (first vaccination visit). Described treatment: pre-vaccination baseline after standard-of-care therapy. Material: PBMCs, obtained from a glioma patient treated with radiotherapy, temozolomide or both. All receptors derive from a woman in her forties or fifties with glioma.

The chain recombines TRBV19 with TRBJ1-1, with TRBD1 as a possible D gene (5 bases). V lost 6 bases and J 4 bases, leaving 15 bases between the germline ends. This CDR3 comprises 14 residues. Germline-derived CDR1 and CDR2 are LNHDA and SQIVND (reference sequence). CDR3: CASSPRGPSTEAFF. The CDR3 DNA reads as TGTGCCAGTAGCCCTCGGGGACCGAGCACTGAAGCTTTCTTT.

This clone was counted a single time. This chain joins TRBV2 and TRBJ1-3; the D is unclear. This CDR3 spans 14 amino acids. The ends were cut back, 6 bases at V and 1 base at J, with 10 bases in the middle. Germline values: CDR1 SNHLY, CDR2 FYNNEI. The CDR3 protein is CASRETGSGNTIYF. The CDR3, as DNA: TGTGCCAGCAGAGAAACCGGTTCTGGAAACACCATATATTTT.

V is TRBV9 and J is TRBJ1-3, with D perhaps TRBD1 (5 bases). V lost 4 bases and J lost 4, with 12 bases in between. This CDR3 is built from 14 residues. Germline-derived CDR1 and CDR2 are SGDLS and YYNGEE. The CDR3 DNA follows: TGTGCCAGCAGCCCTCGGGGGTCCGGAAACACCATATATTTT. Protein product: CASSPRGSGNTIYF.

This chain connects TRBV4-1 to TRBJ1-1; D might be TRBD1 (5 bases). Trimming removed 3 bases from V and 4 bases from J, with 15 bases in between. The CDR3 contains 15 residues. Germline V gives CDR1 MGHRA, CDR2 YSYEKL. DNA for the CDR3: TGCGCCAGCAGCCAGGCGCGCTTGGGACCCACTGAAGCTTTCTTT. Encoded protein: CASSQARLGPTEAFF.

This clone was observed once. The chain uses TRBV25-1 and TRBJ1-3; 7 bases align to TRBD1. This CDR3 has 18 residues. CDR1 is MGHDK, CDR2 SYGVNS, per germline. The ends lost 0 bases at V and 10 bases at J; junction bases unmatched: 18. CDR3: CASSEYRRGETLERTIYF. The CDR3 DNA reads TGTGCCAGCAGTGAATATCGCAGGGGGGAGACTCTGGAAAGGACCATATATTTT.

V and J are TRBV9 and TRBJ2-5; TRBD2 agrees at 7 bases. After removal of 4 bases from V and 2 bases from J, the junction contained 11 bases not matched to a gene. This CDR3 region has 16 residues. Germline V gene lookup returns CDR1 SGDLS and CDR2 YYNGEE. The CDR3, as DNA: TGTGCCAGCAGCCCCACGGGAGGTGGGCCTCAAGAGACCCAGTACTTC. Its protein is CASSPTGGGPQETQYF.

This chain links TRBV5-4 with TRBJ1-6; 7 nucleotides match TRBD1. The CDR3 covers 16 residues. V shed 4 bases, J shed 5 bases, and the junction held 9 bases outside the gene matches. Germline values: CDR1 SGHNT, CDR2 YYREEE (reference sequence). For the CDR3, the DNA is TGTGCCAGCAGCCGGGGGACAGTCGGGAATAATTCACCCCTCCACTTT. It yields the protein CASSRGTVGNNSPLHF.

The genes are TRBV5-1 and TRBJ2-2; possible D gene TRBD1, 5 bases. This CDR3 is 19 amino acids long. V shed 5 bases and J shed 7 bases, with 30 bases lying between them. Germline CDR1 and CDR2: SGHRS and YFSETQ. The chain's CDR3 is CASRVSGSAGFRKDGELFF. In nucleotides, the CDR3 is TGCGCCAGCAGAGTATCCGGCTCGGCAGGGTTTCGGAAGGACGGGGAGCTGTTTTTT.

This chain links TRBV18 with TRBJ1-3; D unclear. This CDR3 has 15 amino acids. Trimming pared 2 bases from V and 3 bases from J, leaving 11 bases between. The germline gives CDR1 KGHSH, CDR2 LQKENI. This chain's CDR3 is CASSPSDSGGNTIYF. The CDR3 coding sequence is TGTGCCAGCTCACCAAGCGACTCGGGTGGAAACACCATATATTTT.

The DNA for the CDR3 is TGTGCCAGCAGTTACCGTGGTCGGACAGCGAACTACGAGCAGTACTTC. Translation: CASSYRGRTANYEQYF. V is TRBV6-8 and J is TRBJ2-7; possible D gene TRBD1, 6 bases. The germline V gene has CDR1 MNHGY and CDR2 SAAAGT. The CDR3 has 16 residues. Trimming cost V 2 bases and J 3 bases, with 17 bases left between them.